The 4 T cell receptor beta chains given below trace back to one sample, sequenced in a study of glioma-infiltrating T cells after dendritic cell vaccination. Produced via immunoSEQ multiplex PCR; TCRdb's table is partial and in-frame only. The sample consists of tens of thousands of clones, almost 85% of them appearing once. The sequencing here drew on blood, taken before dendritic cell vaccination. The receptors come from a human donor with glioblastoma.

The chain combines TRBV11-1 with TRBJ1-4; 9 positions match TRBD1. CDR1 and CDR2 from the germline V gene are SGHAT and FQDESV (reference sequence). The CDR3 is 15 amino acids. V lost 5 bases, J lost 7 bases, and 8 bases stayed unmatched. CDR3 amino acids: CASSAEGQGREKLFF. The CDR3 region has the DNA TGTGCCAGCAGCGCCGAGGGACAGGGACGTGAAAAACTGTTTTTT.

The rearrangement joins TRBV5-1 to TRBJ2-7, with D possibly TRBD1 on 6 matching bases. The length of the CDR3 is 14 residues. Germline values: CDR1 SGHRS, CDR2 YFSETQ. The V end was cut by 4 bases, the J end by 2 bases, with 13 bases between. The CDR3 sequence is CASSPGTPAYEQYF. The CDR3 nucleotides are TGCGCCAGCAGCCCGGGGACACCAGCCTACGAGCAGTACTTC.

The chain uses TRBV5-1 and TRBJ2-5; TRBD1 aligns across 8 bases. The germline gives CDR1 SGHRS, CDR2 YFSETQ. After removal of 4 bases from V and 4 bases from J, the junction contained 9 bases not matched to a gene. The CDR3 has 15 amino acids. The DNA of the CDR3 is TGCGCCAGCAGCCCGCGGACAGGGTCAGGAGAGACCCAGTACTTC. It specifies CASSPRTGSGETQYF.

The chain employs TRBV9 and TRBJ2-3, with D tentatively TRBD2 (5 bases). This CDR3 region has 15 residues. Trimming left V 7 bases short and J 1 base short, with 16 bases between. Germline V lookup: CDR1 SGDLS, CDR2 YYNGEE. The CDR3 sequence is CASAPVGEGTDTQYF. In nucleotides, the CDR3 is TGTGCCAGCGCCCCCGTCGGGGAAGGCACAGATACGCAGTATTTT.